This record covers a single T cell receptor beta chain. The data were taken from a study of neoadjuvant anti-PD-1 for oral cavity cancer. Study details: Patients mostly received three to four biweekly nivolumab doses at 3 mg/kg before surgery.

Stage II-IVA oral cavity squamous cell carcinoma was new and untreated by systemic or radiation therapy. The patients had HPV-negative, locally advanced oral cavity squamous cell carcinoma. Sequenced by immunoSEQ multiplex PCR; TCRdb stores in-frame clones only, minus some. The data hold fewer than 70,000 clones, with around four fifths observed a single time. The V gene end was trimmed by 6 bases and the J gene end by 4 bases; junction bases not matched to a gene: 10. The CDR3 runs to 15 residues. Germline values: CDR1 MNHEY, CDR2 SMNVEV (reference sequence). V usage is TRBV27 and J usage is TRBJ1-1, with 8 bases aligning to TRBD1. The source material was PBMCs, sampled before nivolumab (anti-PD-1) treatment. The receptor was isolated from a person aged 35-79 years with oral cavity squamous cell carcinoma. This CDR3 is CASSLDREVPTEAFF. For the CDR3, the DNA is TGTGCCAGCAGCCTGGACAGGGAGGTCCCCACTGAAGCTTTCTTT.